Listed below are T cell receptor beta chains from one sample, sequenced in a study of sequential checkpoint blockade in melanoma. The data were produced by immunoSEQ multiplex PCR, yet TCRdb's version contains in-frame clones alone and is incomplete. The data show more than 4,500 clones, about a sixth seen once. The specimen was tumor tissue (inferred from file names), collected from a patient given nivolumab and ipilimumab in sequence. The source is a human donor with melanoma. The CDR3 runs from the conserved cysteine through the conserved F or W. The order of the fields is CDR3 protein, CDR3 DNA, J gene, V gene, D gene, clone size. D genes are given only for firm matches. Size is omitted from some rows. Given values are once, few, many or a class for expanded clones.

cdr3_aa: CASSLRSGGAPDTQYF
cdr3_nt: TGTGCCAGCAGCCTCCGTAGCGGGGGGGCCCCAGATACGCAGTATTTT
j_call: TRBJ2-3
v_call: TRBV11-3
d_call: TRBD2
clone_size: few

cdr3_aa: CASRTSGVQETQYF
cdr3_nt: TGTGCCAGCAGGACTAGCGGGGTTCAAGAGACCCAGTACTTC
j_call: TRBJ2-5
v_call: TRBV28
d_call: TRBD2
clone_size: few

cdr3_aa: CAWSVRGHSEAFF
cdr3_nt: TGTGCCTGGAGTGTACGGGGACACTCTGAAGCTTTCTTT
j_call: TRBJ1-1
v_call: TRBV30
d_call: .
clone_size: few

cdr3_aa: CASGGEMVEKLFF
cdr3_nt: TGTGCCAGCGGCGGGGAGATGGTGGAAAAACTGTTTTTT
j_call: TRBJ1-4
v_call: TRBV9
d_call: .
clone_size: .

cdr3_aa: CASSKDREAEQYF
cdr3_nt: TGTGCCAGTAGTAAGGACAGGGAGGCCGAGCAGTACTTC
j_call: TRBJ2-7
v_call: TRBV19
d_call: TRBD1
clone_size: .

cdr3_aa: CASNSDRGSEKLFF
cdr3_nt: TGTGCCAGCAACTCGGACAGGGGGTCCGAAAAACTGTTTTTT
j_call: TRBJ1-4
v_call: TRBV2
d_call: TRBD1
clone_size: many

cdr3_aa: CASSDIRGWPQHF
cdr3_nt: TGTGCCAGCAGTGACATTAGGGGATGGCCCCAGCATTTT
j_call: TRBJ1-5
v_call: TRBV6-8
d_call: .
clone_size: few

cdr3_aa: CASSLVFGLSTDTQYF
cdr3_nt: TGTGCCAGCAGCTTAGTCTTCGGGCTTAGCACAGATACGCAGTATTTT
j_call: TRBJ2-3
v_call: TRBV11-3
d_call: .
clone_size: many

cdr3_aa: CASSSGQANSPLHF
cdr3_nt: TGTGCCAGCAGCTCGGGACAGGCTAATTCACCCCTCCACTTT
j_call: TRBJ1-6
v_call: TRBV11-3
d_call: TRBD1
clone_size: many

cdr3_aa: CASSYPGRPGIRRALEGYTF
cdr3_nt: TGTGCCAGCAGTTACCCTGGACGGCCAGGGATAAGGAGAGCCTTAGAGGGCTACACCTTC
j_call: TRBJ1-2
v_call: TRBV6-8
d_call: .
clone_size: .

cdr3_aa: CASSLEQGEVGNEQFF
cdr3_nt: TGTGCCAGCAGCCTAGAACAGGGGGAGGTCGGGAATGAGCAGTTCTTC
j_call: TRBJ2-1
v_call: TRBV11-3
d_call: TRBD1
clone_size: large

cdr3_aa: CASTGIEETNSPLHF
cdr3_nt: TGTGCCAGCACGGGGATCGAGGAAACTAATTCACCCCTCCACTTT
j_call: TRBJ1-6
v_call: TRBV6-8
d_call: .
clone_size: medium-sized

cdr3_aa: CASSSTAYYGYTF
cdr3_nt: TGTGCCAGCAGCTCTACAGCGTACTATGGCTACACCTTC
j_call: TRBJ1-2
v_call: TRBV6-8
d_call: .
clone_size: medium-sized

cdr3_aa: CAGHPGRGPHEQYF
cdr3_nt: TGTGCCGGTCATCCCGGACGGGGACCCCACGAGCAGTACTTC
j_call: TRBJ2-7
v_call: TRBV2
d_call: .
clone_size: .

cdr3_aa: CASREGPYTGELFF
cdr3_nt: TGTGCCAGCAGGGAGGGGCCCTACACCGGGGAGCTGTTTTTT
j_call: TRBJ2-2
v_call: TRBV6-8
d_call: .
clone_size: .

cdr3_aa: CASSLGATSSTDTQYF
cdr3_nt: TGTGCCAGCAGCTTGGGAGCAACGTCAAGCACAGATACGCAGTATTTT
j_call: TRBJ2-3
v_call: TRBV11-3
d_call: .
clone_size: few